This entry concerns a single T cell receptor (beta chain). Given the absence of the conserved phenylalanine or tryptophan at the CDR3 end, a read error is likely. The data were obtained in a study of Graves' ophthalmopathy and Graves' hyperthyroidism. The wider study: Blood was drawn at initial diagnosis, before any treatment.

Ophthalmopathy was moderately-to-severely active, CAS at least 3, NOSPECS at least 4, lasting under 3 months. The V gene's germline CDR1 is ENHRY and CDR2 SYGVKD. Trimming shortened V by 10 bases and J by 3 bases, and 22 bases separated the two germline ends. The CDR3 totals 15 residues. For repertoire sequencing, the TCR beta CDR3 regions were amplified from RNA transcripts. First-round RT-PCR used HTBI primers; second-round multiplex PCR followed. TCRdb re-analysed the multiplex PCR reads in MiXCR, keeping a single row per CDR3 protein. This table has 650,000 to 800,000 distinct CDR3 sequences, about two fifths appearing once.

The sequence was collected from an adult man with Graves' ophthalmopathy. Material: peripheral blood. The J gene is TRBJ2-7, the V gene TRBV10-3; TRBD1 might be the D (6 bases). CDR3 coding DNA: TGTGCCAGCAGCCAACCCGGGACACTTTACTACGAGCAGTACCTC. As protein: CASSQPGTLYYEQYL.